The T cell receptor beta chain under discussion was sequenced for a study of blood T cell repertoires in COVID-19. This table comes from immunoSEQ multiplex PCR, and its TCRdb copy is limited to in-frame clones, with some not included. The sample yields fewer than 400,000 clones, 80% to 90% seen once. Germline CDR1 reads SEHNR; CDR2 reads FQNEAQ (reference sequence). V gave up 7 bases and J gave up 3 bases; unmatched junction bases: 6. The CDR3 totals 14 residues. Individuals drawn from some 25 US areas were about 18 to 95 years old. Donors were grouped by their self-reported clinical history. The sequencing input was PBMCs or T cells enriched from blood (not recorded which). The receptor was derived from a man younger than 40 who had recovered from COVID-19. This chain connects TRBV7-9 to TRBJ1-1; 9 nucleotides agree with TRBD1. The CDR3 DNA reads TGTGCCAGCACCTACAGGGGGCTACACACTGAAGCTTTCTTT. Translation: CASTYRGLHTEAFF.